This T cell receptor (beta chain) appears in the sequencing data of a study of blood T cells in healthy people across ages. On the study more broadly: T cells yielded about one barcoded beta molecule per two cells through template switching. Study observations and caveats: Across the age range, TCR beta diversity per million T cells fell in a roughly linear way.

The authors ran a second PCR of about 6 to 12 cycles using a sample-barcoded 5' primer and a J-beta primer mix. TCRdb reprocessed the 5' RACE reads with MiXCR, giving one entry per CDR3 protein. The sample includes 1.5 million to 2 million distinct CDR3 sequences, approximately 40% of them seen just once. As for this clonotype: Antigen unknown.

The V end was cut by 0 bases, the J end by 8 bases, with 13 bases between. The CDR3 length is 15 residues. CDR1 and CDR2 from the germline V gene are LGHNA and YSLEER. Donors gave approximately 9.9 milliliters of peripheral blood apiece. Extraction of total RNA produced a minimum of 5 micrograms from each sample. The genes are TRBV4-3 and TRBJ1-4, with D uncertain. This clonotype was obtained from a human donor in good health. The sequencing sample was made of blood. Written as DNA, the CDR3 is TGCGCCAGCAGCCAAGAAGGAAGAGAATGGGAAAAACTGTTTTTT. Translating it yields CASSQEGREWEKLFF.